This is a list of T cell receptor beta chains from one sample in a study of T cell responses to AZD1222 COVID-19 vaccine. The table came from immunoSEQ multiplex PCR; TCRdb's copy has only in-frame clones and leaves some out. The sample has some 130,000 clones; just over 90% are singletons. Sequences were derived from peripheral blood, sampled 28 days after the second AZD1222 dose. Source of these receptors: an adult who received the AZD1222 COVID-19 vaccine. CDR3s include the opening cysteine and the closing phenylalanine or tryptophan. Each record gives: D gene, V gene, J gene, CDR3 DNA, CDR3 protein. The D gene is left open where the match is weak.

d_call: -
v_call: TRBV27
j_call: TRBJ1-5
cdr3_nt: TGTGCCAGCGGAGGGGATATGCCCCAGCATTTT
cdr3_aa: CASGGDMPQHF

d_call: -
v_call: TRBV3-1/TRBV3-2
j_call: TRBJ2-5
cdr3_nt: TGTGCCAGCAGCCAAGATTACGGCAGTATGGAGACCCAGTACTTC
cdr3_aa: CASSQDYGSMETQYF

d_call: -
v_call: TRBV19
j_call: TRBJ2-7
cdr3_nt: TGTGCCAGTAGTATGTCAAGGGGCCGAAGCTACGAGCAGTACTTC
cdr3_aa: CASSMSRGRSYEQYF

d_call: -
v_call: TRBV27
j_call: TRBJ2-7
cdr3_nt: TGTGCCAGCAGGGAACTAGCCCCGACCTACGAGCAGTACTTC
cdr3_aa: CASRELAPTYEQYF

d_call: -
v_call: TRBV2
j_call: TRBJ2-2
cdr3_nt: TGTGCCAGCAGCCAGTCGGCCACCGGGGAGCTGTTTTTT
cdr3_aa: CASSQSATGELFF

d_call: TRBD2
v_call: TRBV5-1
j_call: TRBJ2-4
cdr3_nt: TGCGCCAGCAGCTTGGGAGCGGGAGTCGGATCGGTCATTCAGTACTTC
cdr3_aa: CASSLGAGVGSVIQYF

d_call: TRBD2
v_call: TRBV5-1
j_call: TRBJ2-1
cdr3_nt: TGCGCCAGCAGCCCATCTGGGTCCGGGACTAAAGCAGACAATGAGCAGTTCTTC
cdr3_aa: CASSPSGSGTKADNEQFF

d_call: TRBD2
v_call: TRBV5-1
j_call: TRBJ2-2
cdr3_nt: TGCGCCAGCAGCTTCCGACTAGCGGAGATCACCGGGGAGCTGTTTTTT
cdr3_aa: CASSFRLAEITGELFF

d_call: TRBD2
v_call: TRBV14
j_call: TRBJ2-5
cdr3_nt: TGTGCCAGCAGCCAAGGACTAGCGGGATTTTCAGAGACCCAGTACTTC
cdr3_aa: CASSQGLAGFSETQYF

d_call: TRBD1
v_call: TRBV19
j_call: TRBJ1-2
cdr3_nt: TGTGCCAGTAGTATAGATGCCGGGACAGGGACACTATTTGGCTACACCTTC
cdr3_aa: CASSIDAGTGTLFGYTF

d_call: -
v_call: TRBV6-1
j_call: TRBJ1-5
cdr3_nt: TGTGCCAGCAGTGAAGCGTGGGACAGCAATCAGCCCCAGCATTTT
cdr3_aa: CASSEAWDSNQPQHF